This T cell receptor (beta chain) was sequenced in a study of T cell responses to AZD1222 COVID-19 vaccine. Notes on the study in general: The CD4 TCRs associated with vaccination extended across spike and predominated at 160-218 and 743-854.

Some clones are missing from TCRdb's copy, which holds only in-frame ones; the method was immunoSEQ multiplex PCR. Counted here are roughly 140,000 clones, around 90% occurring once; the ten biggest clones make up roughly 5.5%. On this clone itself: Antigen: not known.

The CDR3 extends over 15 amino acids. The V end was cut by 2 bases, the J end by 3 bases, with 11 bases between. Per germline, CDR1 LNHDA and CDR2 SQIVND (reference sequence). This clonotype originated in an adult in good health. The chain links TRBV19 to TRBJ2-4; TRBD1 or TRBD2 may be the D gene (5 bases each). This specimen consisted of peripheral blood, obtained on day 0 of AZD1222 vaccination. The DNA for the CDR3 is TGTGCCAGTAGTATACCGGGGCTAGGCAAAAACATTCAGTACTTC. Amino acid sequence: CASSIPGLGKNIQYF.